These 20 T cell receptor beta chains originate from one sample sequenced in a study of T cells in Graves' hyperthyroidism and ophthalmopathy. RNA transcripts were the template for amplifying TCR beta CDR3 regions. In the first-round RT-PCR of the TCR CDR3, the HTBI primer set was used. TCRdb reanalysed the multiplex PCR reads using MiXCR and keeps one entry per CDR3 protein. Seen here are roughly 300,000 distinct CDR3 sequences, around 20% observed once, and the top ten hold about 50%. Sequencing was performed on blood. Receptor source: a woman in her 50s with Graves' hyperthyroidism.

The rearrangement links TRBV4-1 to TRBJ1-1, with TRBD1 matching 8 bases. The germline gives CDR1 MGHRA, CDR2 YSYEKL. The CDR3 totals 15 residues. J gave up 4 bases and V 5 bases, and 9 bases lay outside the gene matches. The CDR3 DNA sequence: TGCGCCAGCAGCATCAGGACAGGGATGAGCACTGAAGCTTTCTTT. Protein sequence: CASSIRTGMSTEAFF.

The chain couples TRBV6-2 or TRBV6-3 to TRBJ2-7; a possible D gene is TRBD1 (6 bases). CDR1 MNHEY and CDR2 SVGEGT come from the germline V gene. The CDR3 sequence is 15 residues long. V shed 6 bases and J shed 1 base, with 16 bases lying between them. CDR3 region: CASSFTGTRSYEQYF. The CDR3 nucleotides read TGTGCCAGCAGCTTTACCGGGACAAGATCCTACGAGCAGTACTTC.

In its sample, this clonotype was seen a few times. The rearrangement links TRBV7-2 to TRBJ1-1; weak D call: TRBD1 (6 bases). V lost 4 bases to trimming and J lost 1 base, with 10 bases between them. The CDR3 has 14 amino acids. Germline-derived CDR1 and CDR2 are SGHTA and FQGNSA. CDR3 sequence: CASSSGQRNTEAFF. The CDR3, as DNA: TGTGCCAGCAGCTCCGGACAGCGGAACACTGAAGCTTTCTTT. Supplemented by reference TRBV7-2 and TRBJ1-1, the full variable domain reads GAGVSQSPSNKVTEKGKDVELRCDPISGHTALYWYRQSLGQGLEFLIYFQGNSAPDKSGLPSDRFSAERTGGSVSTLTIQRTQQEDSAVYLCASSSGQRNTEAFFGQGTRLTVV.

This clonotype was found a few times. This rearrangement joins TRBV4-1 to TRBJ1-1; D gene uncertain. CDR1 and CDR2 from the germline V gene are MGHRA and YSYEKL. This CDR3 comprises 14 residues. Trimming removed 0 bases at V and 4 bases at J, with 9 bases between. CDR3 in DNA: TGCGCCAGCAGCCAAGAGGAAGCAACCACTGAAGCTTTCTTT. It yields the protein CASSQEEATTEAFF.

This rearrangement joins TRBV27 to TRBJ1-2; D is undetermined. The CDR3 totals 13 residues. V was pared by 3 bases and J by 2 bases, with 7 bases between. Germline loops: CDR1 MNHEY, CDR2 SMNVEV (reference sequence). As DNA, the CDR3 is TGTGCCAGCAGTTTCAAGAGAAACTATGGCTACACCTTC. Translation gives CASSFKRNYGYTF.

The chain is built from TRBV30 and TRBJ2-1; 10 nucleotides agree with TRBD2. CDR3 length: 16 amino acids. In germline, CDR1 is GTSNPN, CDR2 SVGIG (reference sequence). V trimming: 0 bases; J trimming: 3 bases; junction bases outside the gene matches: 5. CDR3 nucleotides: TGTGCCTGGAGTGTACGACTAGCGGGCCTCTACAATGAGCAGTTCTTC. It is translated as CAWSVRLAGLYNEQFF.

This clonotype showed up just a few times. The chain couples TRBV19 to TRBJ2-5, with 11 bases lining up with TRBD2. The CDR3 has 15 residues. V was pared by 7 bases and J by 5 bases, with 9 bases of the junction left unmatched. Germline CDR1 is LNHDA and CDR2 is SQIVND (reference sequence). CDR3 nucleotides: TGTGCCAGTACCGATTTAGCGGGAGGGGTCGAGACCCAGTACTTC. Translating gives CASTDLAGGVETQYF.

This clonotype was recorded a few times. The rearrangement joins TRBV5-1 to TRBJ2-5; 7 nucleotides agree with TRBD2. J gave up 2 bases and V 2 bases, and 3 bases lay outside the gene matches. Germline CDR1 and CDR2: SGHRS and YFSETQ. CDR3 size: 14 residues. The DNA for the CDR3 is TGCGCCAGCAGCTTTGGCGGGGGACAAGAGACCCAGTACTTC. Amino acids: CASSFGGGQETQYF.

The J gene is TRBJ2-7, the V gene TRBV7-9, with D possibly TRBD1 on 5 matching bases. The CDR3 sequence is 13 residues long. CDR1 and CDR2 from the germline V gene are SEHNR and FQNEAQ (reference sequence). With 5 bases removed from V and 6 bases from J, the gap between germline ends came to 14 bases. The CDR3 DNA reads TGTGCCAGCAGCGGCCGGACAATTCCCGAGCAGTACTTC. Its translation is CASSGRTIPEQYF.

Many counts were recorded for this clonotype. The chain combines TRBV20-1 with TRBJ2-7; 12 positions match TRBD2. J was trimmed by 2 bases and V by 5 bases; bases with no gene match: 4. Germline-derived CDR1 and CDR2 are DFQATT and SNEGSKA (reference sequence). The CDR3 contains 14 residues. For the CDR3, the DNA is TGCAGTGCTTATACTAGCGGGAGGACCTACGAGCAGTACTTC. Its translation is CSAYTSGRTYEQYF.

There are many counts of this clonotype. This rearrangement joins TRBV12-3 or TRBV12-4 to TRBJ2-7, with 9 bases identical to TRBD2. The CDR3 runs to 15 residues. V dropped 5 bases and J dropped 7; count of bases not matched to a gene: 12. CDR3 loop: CASSPLRGGDGEQYF. For the CDR3, the DNA is TGTGCCAGCAGTCCCCTTCGCGGGGGGGACGGGGAGCAGTACTTC.

This clonotype appeared a single time. V usage is TRBV28 and J usage is TRBJ2-7; 10 bases map to TRBD2. After removal of 4 bases from V and 3 bases from J, the junction contained 9 bases not matched to a gene. The CDR3 loop spans 16 amino acids. CDR1 and CDR2 (germline): MDHEN, SYDVKM. CDR3: CASSSASGSGFYEQYF. CDR3 DNA: TGTGCCAGCAGTTCCGCTAGCGGGAGTGGTTTCTACGAGCAGTACTTC.

This clonotype was detected many times. The V call is TRBV2, the J call TRBJ2-1; no firm D call. This CDR3 is 13 amino acids long. Deletions cut 6 bases from V and 0 bases from J, with 6 bases between. Germline V gene sequence: CDR1 SNHLY, CDR2 FYNNEI. CDR3: CASRGYSYNEQFF. Here the CDR3 DNA reads TGTGCCAGCAGGGGCTACTCCTACAATGAGCAGTTCTTC.

The table lists this clonotype with a few counts. V usage is TRBV18 and J usage is TRBJ1-1, with D possibly being TRBD1 (6 bases). The germline V and J ends were trimmed by 3 bases and 8 bases, with 10 bases remaining between them. Germline loops: CDR1 KGHSH, CDR2 LQKENI. The CDR3 consists of 12 residues. CDR3 residues: CASSPWGAEAFF. The CDR3 DNA is TGTGCCAGCTCACCGTGGGGGGCGGAAGCTTTCTTT.

This clonotype was recorded a few times. V usage is TRBV28 and J usage is TRBJ1-1; 11 bases map to TRBD1. Germline V gene sequence: CDR1 MDHEN, CDR2 SYDVKM. The CDR3 runs 16 residues. The ends lost 5 bases at V and 4 bases at J; junction bases unmatched: 9. As DNA, the CDR3 is TGTGCCAGCAGTCCCCCCGGACAGGGGGCGGCCACTGAAGCTTTCTTT. Amino acid sequence: CASSPPGQGAATEAFF.

The chain joins TRBV27 to TRBJ2-2, with 8 bases aligning to TRBD1. J gave up 8 bases and V 5 bases, and 10 bases lay outside the gene matches. Germline CDR1 reads MNHEY; CDR2 reads SMNVEV (reference sequence). This CDR3 contains 15 residues. CDR3 amino acids: CASSLTQGARGELFF. CDR3 bases: TGTGCCAGCAGTCTTACTCAGGGGGCGCGAGGGGAGCTGTTTTTT.

This clonotype was found many times. V and J are TRBV20-1 and TRBJ2-1, with TRBD2 matching over 7 bases. The CDR3 runs to 13 residues. Unmatched junction bases numbered 6, after V lost 3 bases and J lost 7 bases. CDR1 and CDR2 (germline): DFQATT, SNEGSKA (reference sequence). The CDR3 spells CSASGSGGNEQFF. DNA for the CDR3: TGCAGTGCTAGTGGTTCCGGGGGGAATGAGCAGTTCTTC.

This clonotype has at least ten counts. The V call is TRBV24-1, the J call TRBJ2-1; 9 bases line up with TRBD2. Germline CDR1 KGHDR, CDR2 SFDVKD. The CDR3 totals 17 residues. V lost 6 bases and J lost 4; bases outside the gene matches: 12. The CDR3 region is CATSSLPEAGGYNEQFF. The CDR3 nucleotides read TGTGCCACCAGTTCCCTCCCGGAAGCGGGAGGATACAATGAGCAGTTCTTC.

This clonotype was observed at least ten times. V is TRBV28 and J is TRBJ2-7; D gene ambiguous. Germline lookup yields CDR1 MDHEN and CDR2 SYDVKM. This CDR3 has 13 residues. The V gene lost 3 bases and the J gene lost 0 bases, with 6 bases spanning the gap. This chain's CDR3 is CASSFPHSYEQYF. CDR3 DNA sequence: TGTGCCAGCAGTTTTCCCCACTCCTACGAGCAGTACTTC.

V is TRBV6-2 or TRBV6-3 and J is TRBJ2-7; D may be TRBD2 (6 bases). The CDR3 is made up of 15 amino acids. V was clipped by 5 bases and J by 3 bases, with 17 bases between them. Germline-derived CDR1 and CDR2 are MNHEY and SVGEGT. The CDR3 is CASSVGTGEIYEQYF. DNA for the CDR3: TGTGCCAGCAGTGTGGGGACGGGAGAGATCTACGAGCAGTACTTC.